Below, 5 T cell receptor beta chains from the same sample are listed, as sequenced in a study of OX40 agonist ivuxolimab in advanced cancers. Profiled with immunoSEQ multiplex PCR; TCRdb holds only in-frame clones, not every one. The data hold 60,000 to 70,000 clones, with more than 65% observed a single time. Sequenced material: CD4+ or CD8+ T cells sorted from blood, taken in a trial of the OX40 agonist ivuxolimab. The receptors derive from an adult with an advanced solid tumor such as melanoma, head and neck, liver or kidney cancer.

The chain employs TRBV11-3 and TRBJ2-3, with D perhaps being TRBD1 or TRBD2 (5 bases each). Trimming cost V 5 bases and J 4 bases, with 10 bases left between them. The CDR3 runs to 13 residues. CDR1 SGHNT and CDR2 YENEEA come from the germline V gene. CDR3 loop: CASSRRGADTQYF. In DNA, the CDR3 is TGTGCCAGCAGCCGACGAGGGGCAGATACGCAGTATTTT.

The chain joins TRBV7-9 to TRBJ2-5; D is uncertain. The closer fit of TRBJ2-7 to the DNA end suggests the J call may be wrong. The CDR3 runs 14 residues. The germline gives CDR1 SEHNR, CDR2 FQNEAQ (reference sequence). The CDR3 loop reads CASSLALSTYEQYF. The CDR3, as DNA: TGTGCCAGCAGCTTAGCATTATCGACCTACGAGCAGTACTTC.

The chain joins TRBV30 to TRBJ2-1, with TRBD2 identical over 13 bases. Germline-derived CDR1 and CDR2 are GTSNPN and SVGIG (reference sequence). Unmatched junction bases numbered 12, after V lost 4 bases and J lost 0 bases. The CDR3 runs to 19 residues. The CDR3 bases are TGTGCCTGGACCCCAGAACCGGGACTAGCGGGACGCTCCTACAATGAGCAGTTCTTC. Translating it yields CAWTPEPGLAGRSYNEQFF.

The chain uses TRBV7-2 and TRBJ2-1; D may be TRBD1 or TRBD2 (5 bases each). The CDR3 consists of 19 residues. V was clipped by 6 bases and J by 12 bases, with 36 bases between them. Germline V lookup: CDR1 SGHTA, CDR2 FQGNSA. DNA for the CDR3: TGTGCCAGCAGGTCGGGGTCATGGGGCAGGCCCGGGGAATTTCGCTCGCAGTTCTTC. This translates into CASRSGSWGRPGEFRSQFF. Full variable domain (outside the CDR3, taken from reference TRBV7-2 and TRBJ2-1): GAGVSQSPSNKVTEKGKDVELRCDPISGHTALYWYRQSLGQGLEFLIYFQGNSAPDKSGLPSDRFSAERTGGSVSTLTIQRTQQEDSAVYLCASRSGSWGRPGEFRSQFFGPGTRLTVL.

This clone was seen a few times. J is TRBJ1-2 and V is TRBV10-3; the D is unclear. V lost 6 bases, J lost 7 bases, and 21 bases lay in between. In germline, CDR1 is ENHRY, CDR2 SYGVKD. The CDR3 covers 15 residues. The CDR3 loop reads CAIRALGPRESGYTF. In DNA form, the CDR3 reads TGTGCCATCAGAGCCCTCGGGCCTCGTGAGAGTGGCTACACCTTC.